The entry that follows covers one T cell receptor beta chain sequence. Antigen: not known. This sample was taken from a study of chemoradiotherapy in HPV16-positive cancers. Measured with immunoSEQ multiplex PCR; TCRdb has only the in-frame clones, and not every one. Among about 15,000 clones listed, roughly 86% were seen once. V lost 4 bases, J lost 4 bases, and 17 bases lay in between. The CDR3 runs to 15 residues. Per the germline V gene, CDR1 is SGHDT and CDR2 is YYEEEE. Study results and limitations: Candidate HPV-specific clones and E7-related TCR motifs grew in tumor during treatment. Only a couple of HPV16-positive patients supplied the functional HPV-specificity definition. In HPV16-positive patients, HPV-responsive T-cell expansion tracked better recurrence-free survival.

The sequence came from a human donor with HPV-associated anogenital cancer. Sequencing used blood, obtained from a patient who underwent chemoradiotherapy. The V call is TRBV5-6, the J call TRBJ1-1; tentatively, D is TRBD1 (5 bases). DNA of the CDR3: TGTGCCAGCAGCCCTGGGGGGGGTCTGAGCACTGAAGCTTTCTTT. This translates into CASSPGGGLSTEAFF.